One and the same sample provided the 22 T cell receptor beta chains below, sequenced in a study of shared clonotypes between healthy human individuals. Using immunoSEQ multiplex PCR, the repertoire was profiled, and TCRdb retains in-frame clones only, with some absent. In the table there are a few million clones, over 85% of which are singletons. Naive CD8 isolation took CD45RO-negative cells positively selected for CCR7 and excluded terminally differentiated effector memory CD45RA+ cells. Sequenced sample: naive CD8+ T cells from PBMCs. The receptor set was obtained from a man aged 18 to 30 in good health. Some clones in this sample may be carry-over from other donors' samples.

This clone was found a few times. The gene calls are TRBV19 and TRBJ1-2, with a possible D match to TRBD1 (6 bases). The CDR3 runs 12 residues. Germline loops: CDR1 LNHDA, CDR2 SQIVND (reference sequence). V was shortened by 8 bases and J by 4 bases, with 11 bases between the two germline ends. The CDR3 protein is CASGGAGYGYTF. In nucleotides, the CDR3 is TGTGCCAGTGGGGGGGCTGGCTATGGCTACACCTTC.

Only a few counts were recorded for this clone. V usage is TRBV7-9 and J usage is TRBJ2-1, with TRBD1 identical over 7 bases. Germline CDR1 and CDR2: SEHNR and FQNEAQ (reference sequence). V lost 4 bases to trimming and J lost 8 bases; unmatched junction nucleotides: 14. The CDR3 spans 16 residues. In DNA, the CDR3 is TGTGCCAGCAGCTCGACGGACGGGACAGAAGGGTATGAGCAGTTCTTC. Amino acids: CASSSTDGTEGYEQFF.

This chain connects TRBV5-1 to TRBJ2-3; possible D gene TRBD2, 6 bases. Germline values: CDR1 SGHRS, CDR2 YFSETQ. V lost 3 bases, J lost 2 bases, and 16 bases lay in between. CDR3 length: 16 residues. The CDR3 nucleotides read TGCGCCAGCAGCTCGAGCCGGGACTCTTCCACAGATACGCAGTATTTT. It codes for CASSSSRDSSTDTQYF.

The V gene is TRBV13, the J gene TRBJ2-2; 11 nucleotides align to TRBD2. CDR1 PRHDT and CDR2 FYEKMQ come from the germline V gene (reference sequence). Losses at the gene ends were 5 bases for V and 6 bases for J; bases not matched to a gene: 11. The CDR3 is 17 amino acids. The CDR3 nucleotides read TGTGCCAGCAGCGCTTCAACTAGCGGGAGAGGGGCCGGGGAGCTGTTTTTT. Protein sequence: CASSASTSGRGAGELFF.

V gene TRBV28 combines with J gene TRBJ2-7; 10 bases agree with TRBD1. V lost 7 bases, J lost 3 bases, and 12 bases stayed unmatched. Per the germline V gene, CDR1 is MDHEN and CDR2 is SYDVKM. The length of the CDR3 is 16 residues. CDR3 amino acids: CASNPLGQGVYYEQYF. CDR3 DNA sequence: TGTGCCAGCAACCCCCTCGGACAGGGGGTTTACTACGAGCAGTACTTC.

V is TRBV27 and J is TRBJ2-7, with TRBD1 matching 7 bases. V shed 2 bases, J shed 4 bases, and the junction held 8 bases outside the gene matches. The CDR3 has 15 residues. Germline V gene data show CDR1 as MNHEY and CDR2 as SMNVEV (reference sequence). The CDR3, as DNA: TGTGCCAGCAGTTTAACAGGGGACGGGTTTTACGAGCAGTACTTC. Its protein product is CASSLTGDGFYEQYF.

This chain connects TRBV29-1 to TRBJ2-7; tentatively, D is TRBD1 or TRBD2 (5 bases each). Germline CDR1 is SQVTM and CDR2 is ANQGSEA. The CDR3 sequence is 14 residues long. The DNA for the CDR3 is TGCAGTATCTTGAGGGACGGGGCCTCCTACGAGCAGTACTTC. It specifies CSILRDGASYEQYF.

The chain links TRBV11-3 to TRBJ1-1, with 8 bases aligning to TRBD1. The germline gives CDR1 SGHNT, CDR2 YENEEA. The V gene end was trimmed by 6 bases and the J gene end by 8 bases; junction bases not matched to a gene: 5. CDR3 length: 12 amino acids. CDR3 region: CASSPGGAEAFF. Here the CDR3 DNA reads TGTGCCAGCAGTCCAGGGGGCGCGGAAGCTTTCTTT.

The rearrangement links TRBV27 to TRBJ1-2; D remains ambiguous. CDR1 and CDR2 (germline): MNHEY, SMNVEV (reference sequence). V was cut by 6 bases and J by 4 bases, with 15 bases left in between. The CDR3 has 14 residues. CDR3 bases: TGTGCCAGCAGCTTAGCCCCCGGCACCTATGGCTACACCTTC. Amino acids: CASSLAPGTYGYTF.

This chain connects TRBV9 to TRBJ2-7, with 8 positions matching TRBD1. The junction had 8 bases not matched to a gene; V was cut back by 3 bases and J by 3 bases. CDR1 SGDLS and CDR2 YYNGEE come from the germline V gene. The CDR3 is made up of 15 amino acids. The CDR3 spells CASSAHGQGFYEQYF. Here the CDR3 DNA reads TGTGCCAGCAGCGCGCATGGACAGGGATTCTACGAGCAGTACTTC.

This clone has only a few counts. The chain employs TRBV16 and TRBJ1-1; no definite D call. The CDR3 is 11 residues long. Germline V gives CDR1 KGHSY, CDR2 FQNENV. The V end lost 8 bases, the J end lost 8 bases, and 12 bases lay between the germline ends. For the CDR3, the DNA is TGTGCCAGCTCGGTAGGGCCCGAAGCTTTCTTT. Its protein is CASSVGPEAFF.

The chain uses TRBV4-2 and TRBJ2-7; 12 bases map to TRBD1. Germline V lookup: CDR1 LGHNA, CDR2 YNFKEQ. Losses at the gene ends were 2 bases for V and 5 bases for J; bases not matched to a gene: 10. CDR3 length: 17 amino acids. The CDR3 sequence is CASSQPLAGTGGDEQYF. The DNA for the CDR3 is TGTGCCAGCAGCCAACCTTTAGCCGGGACAGGGGGCGACGAGCAGTACTTC.

CDR3 loop: CATAVDRGYGETQYF. The CDR3 DNA reads as TGTGCCACGGCAGTGGACAGGGGGTATGGTGAGACCCAGTACTTC. The chain is built from TRBV7-9 and TRBJ2-5; 10 nucleotides agree with TRBD1. The germline V gene has CDR1 SEHNR and CDR2 FQNEAQ (reference sequence). The CDR3 has 15 residues. J gave up 5 bases and V 10 bases, and 13 bases lay outside the gene matches.

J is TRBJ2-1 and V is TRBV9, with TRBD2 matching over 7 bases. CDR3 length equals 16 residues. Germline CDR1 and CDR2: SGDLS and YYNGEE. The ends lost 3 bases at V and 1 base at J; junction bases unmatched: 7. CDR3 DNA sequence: TGTGCCAGCAGCGATCCAATAGCGGGTTCCTACAATGAGCAGTTCTTC. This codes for CASSDPIAGSYNEQFF.

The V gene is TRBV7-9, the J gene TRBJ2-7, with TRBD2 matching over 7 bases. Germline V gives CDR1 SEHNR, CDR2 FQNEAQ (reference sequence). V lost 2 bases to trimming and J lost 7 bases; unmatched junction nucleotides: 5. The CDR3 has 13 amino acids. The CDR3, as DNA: TGTGCCAGCAGCTTAAGATCGGGAGGAGAGCAGTACTTC. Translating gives CASSLRSGGEQYF.

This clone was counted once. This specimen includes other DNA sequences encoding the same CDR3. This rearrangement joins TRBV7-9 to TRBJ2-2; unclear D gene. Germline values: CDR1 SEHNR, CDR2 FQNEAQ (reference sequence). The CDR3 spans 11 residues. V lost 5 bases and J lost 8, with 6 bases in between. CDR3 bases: TGTGCCAGCAGCCCGGTGGGGGAGCTGTTTTTT. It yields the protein CASSPVGELFF.

CDR3 in amino acids: CASSDRGDKNIQYF. CDR3 DNA sequence: TGTGCCAGCAGTGACAGGGGAGACAAAAACATTCAGTACTTC. The chain has TRBV2 and TRBJ2-4; D may be TRBD1 (6 bases). Germline CDR1 reads SNHLY; CDR2 reads FYNNEI. V lost 3 bases and J 3 bases, leaving 9 bases between the germline ends. CDR3 length equals 14 residues.

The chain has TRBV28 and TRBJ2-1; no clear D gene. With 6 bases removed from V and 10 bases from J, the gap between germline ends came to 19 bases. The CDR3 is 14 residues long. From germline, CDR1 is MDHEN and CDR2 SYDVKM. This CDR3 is CASSQATVTREQFF. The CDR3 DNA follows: TGTGCCAGCAGCCAAGCAACCGTAACAAGAGAGCAGTTCTTC.

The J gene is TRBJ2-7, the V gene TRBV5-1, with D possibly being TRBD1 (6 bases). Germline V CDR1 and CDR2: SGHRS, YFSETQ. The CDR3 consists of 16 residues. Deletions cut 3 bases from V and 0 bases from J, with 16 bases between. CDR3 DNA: TGCGCCAGCAGCTACCCCCGGGACAACCCCTCCTACGAGCAGTACTTC. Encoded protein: CASSYPRDNPSYEQYF. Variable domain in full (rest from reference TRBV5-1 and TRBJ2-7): KAGVTQTPRYLIKTRGQQVTLSCSPISGHRSVSWYQQTPGQGLQFLFEYFSETQRNKGNFPGRFSGRQFSNSRSEMNVSTLELGDSALYLCASSYPRDNPSYEQYFGPGTRLTVT.

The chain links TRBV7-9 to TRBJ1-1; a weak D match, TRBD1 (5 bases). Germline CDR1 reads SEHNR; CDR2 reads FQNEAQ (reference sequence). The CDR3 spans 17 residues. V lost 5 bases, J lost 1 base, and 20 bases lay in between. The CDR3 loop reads CASSAGRLTAQNTEAFF. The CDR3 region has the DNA TGTGCCAGCAGCGCGGGACGGTTGACGGCGCAGAACACTGAAGCTTTCTTT.

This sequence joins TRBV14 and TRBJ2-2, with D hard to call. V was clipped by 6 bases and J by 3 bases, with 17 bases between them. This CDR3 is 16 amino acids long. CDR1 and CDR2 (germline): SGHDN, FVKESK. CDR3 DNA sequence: TGTGCCAGCAGGCCTCACAGTTCCGAATACACCGGGGAGCTGTTTTTT. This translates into CASRPHSSEYTGELFF.

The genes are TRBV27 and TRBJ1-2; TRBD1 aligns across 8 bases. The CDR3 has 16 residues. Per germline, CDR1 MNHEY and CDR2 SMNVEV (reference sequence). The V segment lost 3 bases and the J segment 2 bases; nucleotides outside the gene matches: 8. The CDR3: CASSFLQGGANYGYTF. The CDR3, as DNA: TGTGCCAGCAGTTTCCTACAGGGGGGGGCGAACTATGGCTACACCTTC.